This TCR beta chain was obtained from a study of blood T cell repertoires in COVID-19. Allocation to cohorts depended on clinical history reported by the participants. Germline-derived CDR1 and CDR2 are SGHRS and YFSETQ. The CDR3 totals 17 residues. V lost 0 bases, J lost 7 bases, and 10 bases stayed unmatched. Using immunoSEQ multiplex PCR, the repertoire was profiled, and TCRdb retains in-frame clones only, with some absent. The sample lists 260,000 or so clones, roughly 85% occurring once. The rearrangement links TRBV5-1 to TRBJ2-1, with TRBD2 identical over 10 bases. The source of this sequence is a woman aged 45-59 years who had recovered from COVID-19. The material sequenced was PBMCs or T cells enriched from blood (not recorded which). CDR3: CASSLAFGAGGWNEQFF. CDR3 sequence (DNA): TGCGCCAGCAGCTTGGCCTTCGGAGCGGGAGGGTGGAATGAGCAGTTCTTC.